This entry lists 29 T cell receptor beta chains sequenced from one sample in a study of tumor-infiltrating lymphocytes in primary liver carcinoma. Co-extraction of both nucleic acids (RNA and DNA) used roughly 18-34 mg of unsorted bulk tissue. A constant-region primer primed TCR beta cDNA synthesis from about 0.45 ug of total RNA. Slightly modified ARM-PCR served as the procedure for the TCR beta libraries. These libraries came from three rounds of nested multiplex PCR. Amplification in the first two PCR rounds was performed using TRBV1-TRBV30 forward primers and a C-beta reverse primer for 10 cycles each. One entry per CDR3 protein, called by TCRdb with MiXCR from the multiplex PCR reads. This table has about 120,000 distinct CDR3 sequences, around 62% appearing once. The sequencing input was liver tumor tissue from sampling region 1. Subset reported: tumor region T1, superior pole. These receptors originate from a woman aged 60-70 years with primary liver carcinoma and hepatitis B virus infection.

This clonotype was counted at least ten times. V gene TRBV6-1 combines with J gene TRBJ1-4; D remains ambiguous. Trimming removed 6 bases at V and 0 bases at J, with 8 bases between. CDR1 and CDR2 from the germline V gene are MNHNS and SASEGT. This CDR3 comprises 14 residues. CDR3 nucleotides: TGTGCCAGCAGCCGGACCCCAACTAATGAAAAACTGTTTTTT. Translating gives CASSRTPTNEKLFF.

The chain carries TRBV28 and TRBJ2-7, with 9 bases lining up with TRBD2. Germline CDR1 is MDHEN and CDR2 is SYDVKM. This CDR3 comprises 15 residues. Trimming took 5 bases from V and 4 from J; bases not matched to a gene: 9. Written as DNA, the CDR3 is TGTGCCAGCAGTCTCCCAGCGGGAGGAGGGTACGAGCAGTACTTC. Translating gives CASSLPAGGGYEQYF.

The CDR3 region is CASIDETDTQYF. The CDR3 DNA is TGTGCCAGCATCGACGAAACAGATACGCAGTATTTT. This chain links TRBV11-2 with TRBJ2-3; D call uncertain. The V gene lost 7 bases and the J gene lost 3 bases, with 8 bases spanning the gap. This CDR3 is 12 amino acids long. CDR1 is SGHAT, CDR2 FQNNGV, per germline.

This clonotype was found many times. The chain couples TRBV6-5 to TRBJ2-7; 11 positions match TRBD2. The trim removed 5 bases at V and 5 bases at J, leaving 5 bases unmatched. Per germline, CDR1 MNHEY and CDR2 SVGAGI. CDR3 length equals 14 residues. DNA of the CDR3: TGTGCCAGCAGTCCTATAGCGGGAGGGAACGAGCAGTACTTC. Protein product: CASSPIAGGNEQYF.

This clonotype occurred a few times. This chain joins TRBV7-9 and TRBJ1-6; D not certain. The CDR3 length is 12 residues. Trimming removed 5 bases from V and 10 bases from J, with 9 bases in between. Germline CDR1 and CDR2: SEHNR and FQNEAQ (reference sequence). The CDR3 loop is CASSRSESPLHF. The CDR3 coding sequence is TGTGCCAGCAGCCGTTCGGAGTCACCCCTCCACTTT.

Concerning this clonotype: This may arise from a read error, as a much more abundant clone is one base away. This sequence joins TRBV7-3 and TRBJ2-2, with D perhaps TRBD2 (6 bases). CDR1 is SGHTA and CDR2 is FQGTGA in the germline V gene. The CDR3 covers 16 residues. The CDR3 region is CVSSLIAAAGKGELFF. The DNA of the CDR3 is TGTGTCAGCAGCTTAATTGCCGCGGCGGGGAAAGGGGAGCTGTTTTTT. The entire variable domain, with the rest obtained from reference TRBV7-3 and TRBJ2-2, is as follows: GAGVSQTPSNKVTEKGKYVELRCDPISGHTALYWYRQSLGQGPEFLIYFQGTGAADDSGLPNDRFFAVRPEGSVSTLKIQRTERGDSAVYLCVSSLIAAAGKGELFFGEGSRLTVL.

J is TRBJ2-5 and V is TRBV5-1, with 13 positions matching TRBD2. The CDR3 has 19 residues. Germline trimming cut 1 base from V and 4 bases from J; bases unmatched to any gene: 13. CDR1 SGHRS and CDR2 YFSETQ come from the germline V gene. The CDR3 sequence is CASSLLLAGGPKMGETQYF. The CDR3 DNA sequence: TGCGCCAGCAGCTTGTTACTAGCGGGAGGGCCTAAGATGGGAGAGACCCAGTACTTC.

This clonotype was seen a few times. This CDR3 reads CASSSASGRLYYEQYF. As DNA, the CDR3 is TGTGCCAGCAGCTCCGCTAGCGGGAGACTCTACTACGAGCAGTACTTC. The chain carries TRBV7-8 and TRBJ2-7; 10 nucleotides line up with TRBD2. V dropped 4 bases and J dropped 3; count of bases not matched to a gene: 9. The CDR3 extends over 16 amino acids. CDR1 SGHVS and CDR2 FQNEAQ come from the germline V gene. Combining the CDR3 with reference TRBV7-8 and TRBJ2-7 gives the whole variable domain GAGVSQSPRYKVAKRGQDVALRCDPISGHVSLFWYQQALGQGPEFLTYFQNEAQLDKSGLPSDRFFAERPEGSVSTLKIQRTQQEDSAVYLCASSSASGRLYYEQYFGPGTRLTVT.

With respect to this clonotype: A much larger clone lies a single base off, so this may be a read error. The chain combines TRBV6-5 with TRBJ2-3; 7 bases are a match to TRBD2. This CDR3 is 16 amino acids long. Trimming removed 5 bases from V and 4 bases from J; junction bases left unmatched: 12. From germline, CDR1 is MNHEY and CDR2 SVGAGI. For the CDR3, the DNA is TGTGCCAGCAGTGAACTGGCGGGAGTCCAGCCAGATACGCAGTATTTT. Translation gives CASSELAGVQPDTQYF.

For this clonotype: The junction differs from germline at one of its ends, possibly a read error. The rearrangement links TRBV11-3 to TRBJ2-7; 12 bases are a match to TRBD1. Germline loops: CDR1 SGHNT, CDR2 YENEEA. This CDR3 spans 15 amino acids. CDR3 coding DNA: TGCGCCAGCAGCCCCGGGACAGGGGGCATTTACGAGCAGTACTTC. Its protein product is CASSPGTGGIYEQYF.

A word on this clonotype: Given the absence of the conserved phenylalanine or tryptophan at the CDR3 end, a read error is likely. The chain joins TRBV29-1 to TRBJ2-1; 7 bases map to TRBD2. This CDR3 comprises 14 residues. Germline assignment: CDR1 SQVTM and CDR2 ANQGSEA. The CDR3 sequence is CSVERLAGYKEQFV. The CDR3 DNA reads TGCAGCGTTGAGAGACTAGCCGGCTACAAAGAGCAGTTCGTT.

The chain links TRBV28 to TRBJ2-7, with TRBD2 identical over 11 bases. Losses at the gene ends were 6 bases for V and 4 bases for J; bases not matched to a gene: 5. There are 14 residues in the CDR3. Germline lookup yields CDR1 MDHEN and CDR2 SYDVKM. DNA of the CDR3: TGTGCCAGCAGCTTAGCGGGAGGGTCTTACGAGCAGTACTTC. It specifies CASSLAGGSYEQYF.

This chain connects TRBV5-1 to TRBJ2-3; the match to TRBD2 covers 9 bases. Germline CDR1 SGHRS, CDR2 YFSETQ. The CDR3 extends over 16 amino acids. Trimming removed 0 bases from V and 5 bases from J; junction bases left unmatched: 7. In nucleotides, the CDR3 is TGCGCCAGCAGCTTGGGCGGGAGGGCCGCGAGAGATACGCAGTATTTT. It yields the protein CASSLGGRAARDTQYF.

V usage is TRBV6-5 and J usage is TRBJ2-7; no reliable D call. Germline CDR1 and CDR2: MNHEY and SVGAGI. V was clipped by 7 bases and J by 2 bases, with 12 bases between them. CDR3 size: 13 residues. The CDR3 spells CASIPGITYEQYF. CDR3 DNA sequence: TGTGCCAGCATCCCCGGAATCACCTACGAGCAGTACTTC.

The V gene is TRBV11-2, the J gene TRBJ2-5; TRBD2 matches at 12 bases. The germline CDR1 and CDR2 sequences are SGHAT and FQNNGV. The length of the CDR3 is 19 residues. V was pared by 5 bases and J by 4 bases, with 17 bases of the junction left unmatched. The CDR3 is CASSPSAGLAGCVRETQYF. As DNA, the CDR3 is TGTGCCAGCAGCCCATCCGCCGGACTAGCGGGATGTGTGCGAGAGACCCAGTACTTC.

This clonotype was detected ten times or more. The V call is TRBV1, the J call TRBJ2-7; the table's D call, TRBD2, has no DNA check behind it. TRBV1 is noted as a pseudogene. The CDR3 spans 16 residues. CDR3 in amino acids: CTSSQWLAGAVYEQYF. The CDR3 region has the DNA TGCACCAGCAGCCAGTGGCTAGCGGGAGCAGTATACGAGCAGTACTTC.

Turning to this clonotype: A much more abundant neighbour one base away suggests this may be a read error. The rearrangement uses TRBV29-1 and TRBJ2-1; 7 bases line up with TRBD2. The CDR3 covers 15 residues. From germline, CDR1 is SQVTM and CDR2 ANQGSEA. The CDR3, as DNA: TGCAGCGTTGAGGCTAGCGGAAGCTCCCACAATGAGCAGTTCTTC. Its translation is CSVEASGSSHNEQFF.

V is TRBV11-2 and J is TRBJ2-7; 7 nucleotides align to TRBD1. Germline values: CDR1 SGHAT, CDR2 FQNNGV. The CDR3 contains 15 residues. CDR3 sequence (DNA): TGTGCCAGCAGCGACCACGACAGGGACGACTACGATCAGTACGTC. Translating it yields CASSDHDRDDYDQYV.

Turning to this clonotype: One base away lies a much larger clone, so this may be a sequencing read error. DNA for the CDR3: TGTGCCAGCACCCTAACGGGGTCCAGGGAGCTGTTTTTT. It specifies CASTLTGSRELFF. This chain links TRBV11-2 with TRBJ2-2, with D possibly being TRBD2 (5 bases). The CDR3 runs 13 residues. CDR1 is SGHAT and CDR2 is FQNNGV in the germline V gene. Trimming shortened V by 7 bases and J by 9 bases, and 15 bases separated the two germline ends. The full variable domain, with the rest looked up from reference TRBV11-2 and TRBJ2-2, is EAGVAQSPRYKIIEKRQSVAFWCNPISGHATLYWYQQILGQGPKLLIQFQNNGVVDDSQLPKDRFSAERLKGVDSTLKIQPAKLEDSAVYLCASTLTGSRELFFGEGSRLTVL.

This clonotype has only a few counts. A much larger clone differs from this one at a single base, so this may be a read error. The chain recombines TRBV4-1 with TRBJ1-1; D may be TRBD1 (5 bases). CDR1 is MGHRA, CDR2 YSYEKL, per germline. The CDR3 totals 14 residues. V lost 4 bases to trimming and J lost 4 bases, with 13 bases between them. CDR3 nucleotide sequence: TGCGCCAGCAGCCCACAGGTCATGATCACTGAAGCTTTCTTT. Its translation is CASSPQVMITEAFF.

This clonotype appeared a single time. The chain links TRBV5-4 to TRBJ2-3, with D tentatively TRBD2 (6 bases). The germline V and J ends were trimmed by 6 bases and 6 bases, with 17 bases remaining between them. The CDR3 is 14 amino acids. CDR1 SGHNT and CDR2 YYREEE come from the germline V gene (reference sequence). The CDR3 spells CASTSPRETDTQYF. CDR3 coding DNA: TGTGCCAGCACCTCCCCGCGGGAAACGGATACGCAGTATTTT.

Only a few counts were recorded for this clonotype. A much larger clone sits a single nucleotide away, making a read error possible. No conserved phenylalanine or tryptophan ends this CDR3, so it is likely a read error. This chain connects TRBV20-1 to TRBJ2-5, with 12 nucleotides matching TRBD2. The junction had 9 bases not matched to a gene; V was cut back by 0 bases and J by 4 bases. This CDR3 is 17 amino acids long. Germline V gene lookup returns CDR1 DFQATT and CDR2 SNEGSKA (reference sequence). This CDR3 reads CSARDQTSGSIVETQYL. DNA of the CDR3: TGCAGTGCTAGAGACCAGACTAGCGGGAGCATTGTAGAGACCCAGTACCTC.

In the case of this clonotype: This could be a read error, since a much larger clone is one nucleotide away. The chain has TRBV6-1 and TRBJ2-1; a weak D match, TRBD2 (6 bases). The CDR3 length is 16 residues. V was pared by 6 bases and J by 0 bases, with 15 bases between. Germline V gene sequence: CDR1 MNHNS, CDR2 SASEGT. The CDR3 region has the DNA TGTGCCAGCAGCCTTCGGGCGGGGACCTCCTACAATGAGCAGTTCTTC. Translating gives CASSLRAGTSYNEQFF.

Note on this clonotype: Just one base apart from a much larger clone, this may be a read error. The V gene is TRBV6-1, the J gene TRBJ2-7, with 7 bases fitting TRBD1. V lost 5 bases, J lost 2 bases, and 9 bases stayed unmatched. The CDR3 is 15 residues long. CDR1 is MNHNS, CDR2 SASEGT, per germline. The CDR3 reads CASSLRTGSPYEQYF. As DNA, the CDR3 is TGTGCCAGCAGTCTCCGGACAGGCAGCCCCTACGAGCAGTACTTC.

Points on this clonotype: The junction and the germline gene differ at one end; a read error may be behind it. The rearrangement uses TRBV5-1 and TRBJ1-1; possible D gene TRBD1, 5 bases. The CDR3 length is 14 residues. Germline V gene data show CDR1 as SGHRS and CDR2 as YFSETQ. The CDR3 DNA reads TGCGCCAGCAGACCAATCGACAGAAACACTGAAACTTTCTTT. This codes for CASRPIDRNTETFF.

The V call is TRBV7-9, the J call TRBJ2-7; D not resolved. Per germline, CDR1 SEHNR and CDR2 FQNEAQ (reference sequence). The CDR3 spans 13 residues. V lost 8 bases to trimming and J lost 7 bases, with 18 bases between them. For the CDR3, the DNA is TGTGCCAGCGGACCATCCCTTAACCCGGAGCAGTACTTC. Amino acids: CASGPSLNPEQYF.

In regard to this clonotype: A much larger clone differs by one base, so this may be a read error. Here the CDR3 reads CASSEDGGGSQPQHF. CDR3 sequence (DNA): TGTGCCAGCAGTGAAGACGGAGGAGGCAGTCAGCCCCAGCATTTT. V is TRBV6-1 and J is TRBJ1-5, with D unclear. V lost 1 base to trimming and J lost 6 bases, with 13 bases between them. The CDR3 is made up of 15 amino acids. The germline V gene has CDR1 MNHNS and CDR2 SASEGT.

In the case of this clonotype: One end of the junction varies from germline; a read error may be responsible. V and J are TRBV28 and TRBJ1-5, with 7 bases matching TRBD1. Germline CDR1 MDHEN, CDR2 SYDVKM. The CDR3 is made up of 13 amino acids. CDR3: CASKQGVVQPLHF. As DNA, the CDR3 is TGTGCTAGCAAGCAGGGGGTGGTTCAGCCCCTGCATTTT.

With respect to this clonotype: Being one base from a much bigger clone, this may be a read error. The chain recombines TRBV6-6 with TRBJ2-1; D ambiguous. CDR1 and CDR2 from the germline V gene are MNHNY and SVGAGI (reference sequence). The CDR3 totals 15 residues. V was pared by 7 bases and J by 0 bases, with 13 bases between. The chain's CDR3 is CASNPGSNSYNEQFF. CDR3 sequence (DNA): TGTGCCAGCAACCCCGGTAGTAACTCCTACAATGAGCAGTTCTTC.